This T cell receptor beta chain appears in the sequencing data of a study of T cell responses to AZD1222 COVID-19 vaccine. Regarding the study as a whole: Spike-specific TCR repertoires showed rising breadth and depth after two AZD1222 doses. Samples come after the peak T cell response, not at day 14. Of the AZD1222 recipients, only five to seven were seropositive at baseline. Clonal diversity may have been underestimated, and the donors were mostly white British, with more females than males.

Comments on this clone: Its antigen is unknown.

CDR1 and CDR2 (germline): GTSNPN, SVGIG (reference sequence). The CDR3 length is 12 residues. V was trimmed by 5 bases and J by 6 bases, leaving 13 bases between them. Using immunoSEQ multiplex PCR, the repertoire was profiled, and TCRdb retains in-frame clones only, with some absent. This sample has about 180,000 clones, with approximately 95% found just once. The source is an adult who received the MenACWY meningococcal vaccine as a control. The sample was peripheral blood, taken 28 days after the second dose of the MenACWY control vaccine. The chain couples TRBV30 to TRBJ1-1, with a possible D match to TRBD1 (6 bases). CDR3 in amino acids: CAWEGVTPEAFF. The CDR3 DNA reads TGTGCCTGGGAGGGGGTTACTCCTGAAGCTTTCTTT.